This TCR beta chain was sequenced for a study of liver allograft versus peripheral blood T cells. Across the study: In transplanted livers, T cell receptor repertoires were compared with those found in the recipients' peripheral blood.

This clonotype was found a few times. Its target is unknown. Study-level points and caveats: Repertoires of T cell receptors that resided inside liver allografts reportedly differed from those in peripheral blood.

The germline V gene has CDR1 DFQATT and CDR2 SNEGSKA (reference sequence). The CDR3 sequence is 13 residues long. TCRdb called the reads again in MiXCR, with one record for every CDR3 protein. The sample lists under 4,000 distinct CDR3 sequences; 11% to 15% were seen once. The TCR sequence derives from a human patient who had a liver transplant. T cells may partly derive from the graft donor. The chain combines TRBV20-1 with TRBJ1-5, with D possibly being TRBD1 (6 bases). The CDR3: CRPIGGSNQPQHF. The CDR3, as DNA: TGCAGGCCCATAGGGGGAAGCAATCAGCCCCAGCATTTT.